This T cell receptor (beta chain) was captured in a study of T cells in localized non-small cell lung cancer. The data were produced by immunoSEQ multiplex PCR, yet TCRdb's version contains in-frame clones alone and is incomplete. The sample shows roughly 25,000 clones, 80% to 95% of them seen only once. Germline values: CDR1 MNHEY, CDR2 SMNVEV (reference sequence). The CDR3 spans 13 residues. The V end was cut by 2 bases, the J end by 1 base, with 3 bases between. The sample in question was peripheral blood, obtained before any cancer treatment. The chain employs TRBV27 and TRBJ1-5; no clear D. The source of this sequence is a man aged 35 to 70 with stage III squamous cell lung carcinoma. CDR3 region: CASSLGSNQPQHF. The CDR3, as DNA: TGTGCCAGCAGTTTAGGAAGCAATCAGCCCCAGCATTTT.